The rows below give T cell receptor beta chains drawn from one sample of a study of blood T cell repertoires in COVID-19. The protocol was immunoSEQ multiplex PCR, while the TCRdb copy is restricted to in-frame clones and leaves out a portion. The sample comprises 130,000 to 150,000 clones, 85% of which are singletons, and 3% rests with the top ten. The sequencing sample was made of peripheral blood. The receptors here all came from a woman aged 35 to 49 with active or convalescent COVID-19. The CDR3 runs from the conserved cysteine through the conserved F or W. The order of the fields is J gene, V gene, clone size, CDR3 protein. Size tells how often a clone was seen (once, few, many) or the class of an expanded clone, and some rows leave it out.

j_gene: TRBJ1-1; v_gene: TRBV7-2; abundance: NA; CDR3aa: CASSLGGVGTEAFF
j_gene: TRBJ1-3; v_gene: TRBV6-5; abundance: NA; CDR3aa: CASRRRGANGNTIYF
j_gene: TRBJ1-2; v_gene: TRBV27; abundance: NA; CDR3aa: CASSDSFGTALDYGYTF
j_gene: TRBJ2-2; v_gene: TRBV2; abundance: NA; CDR3aa: CASSGQETGELFF
j_gene: TRBJ2-1; v_gene: TRBV27; abundance: NA; CDR3aa: CASSSPGLVLNEQFF
j_gene: TRBJ2-7; v_gene: TRBV15; abundance: once; CDR3aa: CATSRARDYTEQYF
j_gene: TRBJ2-3; v_gene: TRBV5-1; abundance: NA; CDR3aa: CASSLSQDTQYF
j_gene: TRBJ2-5; v_gene: TRBV6-6; abundance: once; CDR3aa: CASSPFAGGETQYF
j_gene: TRBJ1-6; v_gene: TRBV28; abundance: NA; CDR3aa: CASSFTGNASPLHF
j_gene: TRBJ2-2; v_gene: TRBV5-1; abundance: NA; CDR3aa: CASSSGTNTGELFF
j_gene: TRBJ2-1; v_gene: TRBV9; abundance: NA; CDR3aa: CASSVPGGDEQFF